The clone carrying this T cell receptor (beta chain) was seen more than once but under ten times. The CDR3 is made up of 14 amino acids. V lost 7 bases, J lost 2 bases, and 7 bases stayed unmatched. CDR1 and CDR2 (germline): MDHEN, SYDVKM. Stated time point: pre-sensitization, week 0. Treatment described: therapeutic diphenylcyclopropenone sensitization with weekly scalp DPC. Within the library, unique molecular identifiers were attached to each individual cDNA molecule. From the RACE reads, TCRdb called clonotypes with MiXCR, one entry per CDR3 protein. The sample lists about 85,000 distinct CDR3 sequences, over 6.5% occurring once. The sample is drawn from a study of human T cells and chemical hapten exposure. Across the whole study: Patients, predominantly female, presented with alopecia areata, totalis or universalis.

The chain joins TRBV28 to TRBJ2-7; 8 bases line up with TRBD2. Sequenced material: whole blood, taken in connection with sensitization to the hapten diphenylcyclopropenone (DPC). The sequence was obtained from a man aged 40-50 years with alopecia areata. Some clones in this sample may be carry-over from other donors' samples. The CDR3 loop is CASKPAGRAYEQYF. For the CDR3, the DNA is TGTGCCAGCAAGCCGGCCGGGAGGGCCTACGAGCAGTACTTC.